This T cell receptor (beta chain) was recovered during a study of control samples from healthy donors and cancer patients. This clone was observed a few times. The assay was immunoSEQ multiplex PCR, and TCRdb's table has in-frame clones only and misses some. The sample yields about 120,000 clones, roughly 93% seen once. The sample taken for sequencing was blood. The origin of this receptor is a man in his thirties or forties in good health.

CDR3 coding DNA: TGTGCCAGCAGAGGTAGCAAAAATTCACCCCTCCACTTT. Protein sequence: CASRGSKNSPLHF. The gene calls are TRBV25-1 and TRBJ1-6; unclear D gene. The germline CDR1 and CDR2 sequences are MGHDK and SYGVNS. This CDR3 is 13 amino acids long. With 6 bases removed from V and 7 bases from J, the gap between germline ends came to 10 bases.